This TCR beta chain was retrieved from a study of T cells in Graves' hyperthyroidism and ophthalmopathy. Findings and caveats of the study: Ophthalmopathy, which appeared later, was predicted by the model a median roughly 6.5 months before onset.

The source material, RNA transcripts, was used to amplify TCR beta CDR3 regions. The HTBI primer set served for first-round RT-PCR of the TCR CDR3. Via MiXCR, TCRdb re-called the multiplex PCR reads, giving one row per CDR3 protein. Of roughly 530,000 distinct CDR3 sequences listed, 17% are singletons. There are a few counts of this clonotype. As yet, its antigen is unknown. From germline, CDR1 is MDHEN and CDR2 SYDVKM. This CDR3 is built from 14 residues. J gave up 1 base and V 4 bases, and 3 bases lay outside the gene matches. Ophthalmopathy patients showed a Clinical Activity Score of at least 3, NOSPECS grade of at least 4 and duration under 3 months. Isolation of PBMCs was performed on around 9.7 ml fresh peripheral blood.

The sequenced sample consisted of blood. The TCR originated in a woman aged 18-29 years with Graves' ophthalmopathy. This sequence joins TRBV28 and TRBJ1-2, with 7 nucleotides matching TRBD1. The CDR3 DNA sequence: TGTGCCAGCAGTTCAAACAGGGGTAACTATGGCTACACCTTC. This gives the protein CASSSNRGNYGYTF.